The 23 T cell receptor beta chains reported below all come from one sample, sequenced in a study of blood T cell repertoires in COVID-19 (dated by TCRdb to the early 2020s). To prepare the library, the immunoSEQ multiplex PCR assay was applied. TCRdb took this table from immuneACCESS and kept in-frame rearrangements with V and J called. Such tables lack part of the clones; where checked against another copy, unresolved V genes explain under half of the gap, and the rest is unexplained. The sample profile shows about 250,000 clones; about 88% of them were found once. The ten biggest clones cover under 3.5% of the sample. The sample consisted of PBMCs or T cells enriched from blood (not recorded which). The receptors derive from a woman aged 50 to 65 who had recovered from COVID-19.

J is TRBJ2-5 and V is TRBV6-5, with 7 bases that match TRBD1. Germline V gene data show CDR1 as MNHEY and CDR2 as SVGAGI. V gave up 0 bases and J gave up 5 bases; unmatched junction bases: 6. The CDR3 is 15 residues long. CDR3 protein: CASSYSIAGGETQYF. CDR3 nucleotide sequence: TGTGCCAGCAGTTACTCGATTGCAGGGGGTGAGACCCAGTACTTC.

This clone was seen once. V usage is TRBV18 and J usage is TRBJ1-1; the D gene is possibly TRBD1 (5 bases). CDR3 length: 14 amino acids. The V gene lost 4 bases and the J gene lost 3 bases, with 12 bases spanning the gap. Germline CDR1 reads KGHSH; CDR2 reads LQKENI. In nucleotides, the CDR3 is TGTGCCAGCTCACGGGCAGGGCTGGACACTGAAGCTTTCTTT. It translates to CASSRAGLDTEAFF.

The chain employs TRBV19 and TRBJ1-5; D may be TRBD1 (6 bases). The CDR3 is 15 residues long. V lost 6 bases and J 5 bases, leaving 17 bases between the germline ends. Germline values: CDR1 LNHDA, CDR2 SQIVND (reference sequence). Here the CDR3 reads CASRKVGQSDQPQHF. The CDR3 coding sequence is TGTGCCAGTAGGAAAGTAGGACAGTCTGATCAGCCCCAGCATTTT.

This chain connects TRBV7-2 to TRBJ1-3; D unclear. Germline V lookup: CDR1 SGHTA, CDR2 FQGNSA. CDR3 size: 17 residues. Trimming took off 6 bases at V and 4 bases at J, with 22 bases between the two ends. The CDR3 reads CASRPSGVRPGGNTIYF. The DNA for the CDR3 is TGTGCCAGCAGGCCTAGCGGGGTACGTCCAGGAGGAAACACCATATATTTT.

CDR3 sequence reads: CASSEELIVVWNQPQHF. CDR3 nucleotide sequence: TGTGCCAGCAGTGAAGAATTAATAGTGGTCTGGAATCAGCCCCAGCATTTT. The chain uses TRBV6-1 and TRBJ1-5; D remains unclear. Germline CDR1 and CDR2: MNHNS and SASEGT. Trimming removed 1 base at V and 4 bases at J, with 17 bases between. The CDR3 has 17 residues.

This clone was counted once. V and J are TRBV5-1 and TRBJ2-3; the match to TRBD2 covers 7 bases. Germline-derived CDR1 and CDR2 are SGHRS and YFSETQ. J was trimmed by 2 bases and V by 3 bases; bases with no gene match: 6. CDR3 length: 15 amino acids. The CDR3 loop is CASSYLAVLTDTQYF. The CDR3, as DNA: TGCGCCAGCAGCTACCTAGCGGTCCTCACAGATACGCAGTATTTT.

This clone was found once. The J gene is TRBJ2-7, the V gene TRBV7-6; D is perhaps TRBD1 (6 bases). Germline assignment: CDR1 SGHVS and CDR2 FNYEAQ. V lost 1 base and J lost 6, with 7 bases in between. The CDR3 consists of 12 residues. The CDR3 nucleotides read TGTGCCAGCAGCTTAGACAGGGTCGAGCAGTACTTC. Translation: CASSLDRVEQYF.

The gene calls are TRBV16 and TRBJ1-6; maybe TRBD1 (6 bases). Deletions cut 4 bases from V and 9 bases from J, with 19 bases between. CDR3 length: 16 residues. Germline V gives CDR1 KGHSY, CDR2 FQNENV. The CDR3 DNA sequence: TGTGCCAGCAGCCCCACCCAGGGGTCTCTGGCTTCACCCCTCCACTTT. It yields the protein CASSPTQGSLASPLHF. Supplemented by reference TRBV16 and TRBJ1-6, the full variable domain reads GEEVAQTPKHLVRGEGQKAKLYCAPIKGHSYVFWYQQVLKNEFKFLISFQNENVFDETGMPKERFSAKCLPNSPCSLEIQATKLEDSAVYFCASSPTQGSLASPLHFGNGTRLTVT.

In nucleotides, the CDR3 is TGTGCCAGTAGACAGAATATACTTAGCAATCAGCCCCAGCATTTT. Residues: CASRQNILSNQPQHF. The V gene is TRBV19, the J gene TRBJ1-5; no firm D call. The ends were cut back, 6 bases at V and 0 bases at J, with 12 bases in the middle. The CDR3 runs 15 residues. From germline, CDR1 is LNHDA and CDR2 SQIVND (reference sequence).

The chain is built from TRBV9 and TRBJ2-5; D not certain. CDR1 SGDLS and CDR2 YYNGEE come from the germline V gene. The germline V and J ends were trimmed by 1 base and 5 bases, with 6 bases remaining between them. The CDR3 length is 12 residues. CDR3 sequence: CASSVNEETQYF. CDR3 nucleotides: TGTGCCAGCAGCGTAAACGAGGAGACCCAGTACTTC.

J is TRBJ2-6 and V is TRBV7-3; D perhaps matches TRBD2 (7 bases). With 5 bases removed from V and 3 bases from J, the gap between germline ends came to 14 bases. This CDR3 is built from 16 residues. Germline CDR1 SGHTA, CDR2 FQGTGA. CDR3 sequence (DNA): TGTGCCAGCAGCCCCAAGGGGGGGCTTGGGGCCAACGTCCTGACTTTC. Translation gives CASSPKGGLGANVLTF.

This clone is a singleton in its sample. J is TRBJ2-3 and V is TRBV19, with D possibly matching TRBD2 (6 bases). The V gene lost 5 bases and the J gene lost 2 bases, with 17 bases spanning the gap. The CDR3 is 16 amino acids. Germline CDR1 reads LNHDA; CDR2 reads SQIVND (reference sequence). The CDR3 bases are TGTGCCAGTAGTCCACGAGGGACTCCCGACACAGATACGCAGTATTTT. Translated, it gives CASSPRGTPDTDTQYF.

The genes are TRBV2 and TRBJ1-2; D remains ambiguous. The germline gives CDR1 SNHLY, CDR2 FYNNEI. Trimming stripped 2 bases from V and 8 bases from J, with 15 bases between. The CDR3 loop spans 14 amino acids. CDR3 sequence (DNA): TGTGCCAGCAGTGAATCTTGGTCGGAGAGGGGCTACACCTTC. Translation: CASSESWSERGYTF.

The J gene is TRBJ2-3, the V gene TRBV5-1, with 7 bases aligning to TRBD2. Germline CDR1 SGHRS, CDR2 YFSETQ. The CDR3 has 14 residues. J was trimmed by 4 bases and V by 4 bases; bases with no gene match: 6. The CDR3 nucleotides read TGCGCCAGCAGCCCAAGCGGGAACGCAGATACGCAGTATTTT. Translation: CASSPSGNADTQYF.

The chain uses TRBV3-1 (or the pseudogene TRBV3-2) and TRBJ2-5; D possibly corresponds to TRBD2 (6 bases). The CDR3 covers 15 residues. Germline V gene data show CDR1 as LGHDT and CDR2 as YNNKEL (reference sequence). The ends were cut back, 2 bases at V and 5 bases at J, with 15 bases in the middle. The CDR3 nucleotides are TGTGCCAGCAGCCAACCGAGTACTAGCTGGGAGACCCAGTACTTC. Its translation is CASSQPSTSWETQYF.

The chain carries TRBV29-1 and TRBJ1-5; TRBD1 aligns across 7 bases. Unmatched junction bases numbered 6, after V lost 7 bases and J lost 0 bases. The V gene's germline CDR1 is SQVTM and CDR2 ANQGSEA. This CDR3 is 14 amino acids long. This chain's CDR3 is CSASTGASNQPQHF. The CDR3 DNA reads as TGCAGCGCCTCAACAGGGGCTAGCAATCAGCCCCAGCATTTT.

The V call is TRBV3-1 (or the pseudogene TRBV3-2), the J call TRBJ1-3; 8 bases fit TRBD1. The CDR3 is made up of 15 amino acids. J lost 2 bases, V lost 3 bases, and 3 bases had no gene match. CDR1 is LGHDT, CDR2 YNNKEL, per germline (reference sequence). The CDR3 DNA sequence: TGTGCCAGCAGCCAGATACAGGGGGCTGGAAACACCATATATTTT. It encodes CASSQIQGAGNTIYF.

This rearrangement joins TRBV5-4 to TRBJ2-2; TRBD1 matches at 8 bases. CDR3 size: 15 residues. Germline CDR1 reads SGHNT; CDR2 reads YYREEE (reference sequence). The J segment lost 7 bases and the V segment lost 4 bases, leaving 9 bases of the junction unmatched. In DNA form, the CDR3 reads TGTGCCAGCAGCGGCAGGGGGCCGAATGGCGGGGAGCTGTTTTTT. Protein: CASSGRGPNGGELFF.

The V gene is TRBV19, the J gene TRBJ2-3; TRBD2 aligns across 8 bases. The CDR3 is 14 amino acids. Germline CDR1 and CDR2: LNHDA and SQIVND (reference sequence). With 3 bases clipped from V and 3 bases from J, the junction kept 2 bases outside the gene matches. The chain's CDR3 is CASSMSGGTDTQYF. CDR3 nucleotide sequence: TGTGCCAGTAGTATGTCGGGAGGGACAGATACGCAGTATTTT.

The genes are TRBV11-2 and TRBJ1-5; D perhaps matches TRBD1 (6 bases). The V gene lost 5 bases and the J gene lost 3 bases, with 11 bases spanning the gap. This CDR3 is 14 amino acids long. Germline values: CDR1 SGHAT, CDR2 FQNNGV. Here the CDR3 reads CASSPQGHNQPQHF. The CDR3 bases are TGTGCCAGCAGCCCGCAGGGACACAATCAGCCCCAGCATTTT.

This chain links TRBV19 with TRBJ2-1, with D maybe TRBD1 (6 bases). Trimming cost V 5 bases and J 5 bases, with 16 bases left between them. Germline CDR1 is LNHDA and CDR2 is SQIVND (reference sequence). The CDR3 has 15 amino acids. The CDR3 nucleotides are TGTGCCAGTAGTTTAGGACAGCGTACTAACAATGAGCAGTTCTTC. This codes for CASSLGQRTNNEQFF.

V is TRBV29-1 and J is TRBJ1-5, with no clear D. The CDR3 totals 14 residues. Deletions cut 2 bases from V and 0 bases from J, with 8 bases between. Germline V lookup: CDR1 SQVTM, CDR2 ANQGSEA. The CDR3 is CSVEQTLSNQPQHF. DNA of the CDR3: TGCAGCGTTGAACAGACACTTAGCAATCAGCCCCAGCATTTT.

V usage is TRBV6-6 and J usage is TRBJ1-6; 8 nucleotides match TRBD1. CDR1 is MNHNY and CDR2 is SVGAGI in the germline V gene (reference sequence). Trimming removed 5 bases from V and 1 base from J; junction bases left unmatched: 7. This CDR3 has 17 amino acids. The CDR3 is CASSLQGVLSYNSPLHF. CDR3 nucleotides: TGTGCCAGCAGTCTACAGGGGGTGCTTTCCTATAATTCACCCCTCCACTTT.